The entry below gives a single T cell receptor (beta chain) sequence along with its context. Data came from immunoSEQ multiplex PCR; TCRdb stores just in-frame clones and leaves some out. The top ten clones hold 8.9% of a sample with 200,000 to 250,000 clones, roughly 79% of them seen once. Germline V lookup: CDR1 KGHSH, CDR2 LQKENI. The CDR3 has 15 residues. The ends lost 2 bases at V and 1 base at J; junction bases unmatched: 4. This record belongs to a study of blood T cell repertoires in COVID-19. Study context: Samples came from the United States, Italy and Spain, spanning acute and convalescent COVID-19.

This receptor was taken from a woman in her 50s with acute COVID-19. The chain is built from TRBV18 and TRBJ2-7; 8 bases are a match to TRBD1. Sequenced sample: PBMCs or T cells enriched from blood (not recorded which). CDR3 nucleotides: TGTGCCAGCTCACCATCGACAGGGGATTCCTACGAGCAGTACTTC. It encodes CASSPSTGDSYEQYF.